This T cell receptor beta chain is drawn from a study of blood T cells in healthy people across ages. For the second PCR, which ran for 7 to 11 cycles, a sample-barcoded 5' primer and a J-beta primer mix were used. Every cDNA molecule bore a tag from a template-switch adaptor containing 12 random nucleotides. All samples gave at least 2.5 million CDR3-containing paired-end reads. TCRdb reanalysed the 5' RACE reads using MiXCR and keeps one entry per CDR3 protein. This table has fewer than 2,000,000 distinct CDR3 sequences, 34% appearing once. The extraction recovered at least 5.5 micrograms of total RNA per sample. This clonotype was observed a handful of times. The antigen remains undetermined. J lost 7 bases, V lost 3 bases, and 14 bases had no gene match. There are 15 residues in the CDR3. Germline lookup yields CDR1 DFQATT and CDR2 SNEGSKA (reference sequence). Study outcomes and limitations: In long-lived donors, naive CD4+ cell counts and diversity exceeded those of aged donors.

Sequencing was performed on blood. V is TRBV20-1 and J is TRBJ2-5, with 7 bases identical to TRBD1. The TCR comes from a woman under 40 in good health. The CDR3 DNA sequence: TGCAGTGCTAGGGTGGGGACAGAGCCTACAGGGACCCAGTACTTC. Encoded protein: CSARVGTEPTGTQYF.